This T cell receptor (beta chain) was retrieved from a study of cytomegalovirus exposure and HLA in healthy donors. The junction had 9 bases not matched to a gene; V was cut back by 4 bases and J by 7 bases. Per the germline V gene, CDR1 is SGHRS and CDR2 is YFSETQ. The CDR3 extends over 17 amino acids. Use of 60 Vbeta and 13 Jbeta primers characterized the PCR. Data came from immunoSEQ multiplex PCR; TCRdb stores just in-frame clones and leaves some out. Of 200,000 or so clones listed, 70% to 85% are singletons. The receptor comes from a male donor in good health and CMV-seronegative. The gene calls are TRBV5-1 and TRBJ2-1, with 15 positions matching TRBD2. Material: PBMCs. CDR3 bases: TGCGCCAGCAGCCTCGGACTAGCGGGAGGGCCGTCTAATGAGCAGTTCTTC. Translated, it gives CASSLGLAGGPSNEQFF.